The 21 T cell receptor beta chains below were found in one sample sequenced in a study of blood T cells in healthy people across ages. A sample-barcoded 5' primer and a J-beta primer mix were used in a second PCR of about 7 to 12 cycles. TCRdb redid the calling of the 5' RACE reads with MiXCR, one entry per CDR3 protein. The sample has fewer than 900,000 distinct CDR3 sequences, about 37% seen once. Sequenced input: blood. These receptors all stem from a man aged 18-30 years in good health.

This clonotype has just a few counts. V gene TRBV4-3 combines with J gene TRBJ2-3; TRBD1 agrees at 9 bases. Germline CDR1 LGHNA, CDR2 YSLEER. The CDR3 length is 16 residues. V trimming: 1 base; J trimming: 6 bases; junction bases outside the gene matches: 8. The CDR3 DNA sequence: TGCGCCAGCAGCCAAGGAGCACAGGGGGCATCCGATACGCAGTATTTT. Its protein product is CASSQGAQGASDTQYF.

J is TRBJ1-2 and V is TRBV7-9, with a weak D call TRBD1 (6 bases). CDR1 is SEHNR, CDR2 FQNEAQ, per germline (reference sequence). This CDR3 is built from 14 residues. V lost 5 bases and J 5 bases, leaving 15 bases between the germline ends. CDR3 nucleotide sequence: TGTGCCAGCAGCATTCCCGGGACAACATATGGCTACACCTTC. Its protein is CASSIPGTTYGYTF. Variable domain in full (rest from reference TRBV7-9 and TRBJ1-2): DTGVSQNPRHKITKRGQNVTFRCDPISEHNRLYWYRQTLGQGPEFLTYFQNEAQLEKSRLLSDRFSAERPKGSFSTLEIQRTEQGDSAMYLCASSIPGTTYGYTFGSGTRLTVV.

On this clonotype: One junction end does not reproduce the germline sequence, and a read error may be involved. The V gene is TRBV5-1, the J gene TRBJ2-1; D remains unclear. Looked up from germline, CDR1 is SGHRS and CDR2 is YFSETQ. The CDR3 loop spans 15 amino acids. The CDR3 DNA reads TGCGCCAGCAGCTTGGCACAGAGCTCCTACAATGAGCGGTTCTTC. This sequence encodes CASSLAQSSYNERFF. The variable domain in full, completed from reference TRBV5-1 and TRBJ2-1, reads KAGVTQTPRYLIKTRGQQVTLSCSPISGHRSVSWYQQTPGQGLQFLFEYFSETQRNKGNFPGRFSGRQFSNSRSEMNVSTLELGDSALYLCASSLAQSSYNERFFGPGTRLTVL.

This chain uses TRBV20-1 with TRBJ2-3, with 9 bases lining up with TRBD2. This CDR3 spans 16 amino acids. Unmatched junction bases numbered 13, after V lost 4 bases and J lost 5 bases. Per germline, CDR1 DFQATT and CDR2 SNEGSKA (reference sequence). The CDR3 loop is CSATVSQRGALDTQYF. CDR3 in DNA: TGCAGTGCTACGGTTTCGCAGCGGGGGGCGTTAGATACGCAGTATTTT.

This clonotype was picked up a small number of times. This chain joins TRBV6-2 or TRBV6-3 and TRBJ2-3, with D possibly TRBD2 on 6 matching bases. Trimming took 0 bases from V and 1 from J, leaving 17 bases between them. CDR1 MNHEY and CDR2 SVGEGT come from the germline V gene. This CDR3 is 18 amino acids long. The CDR3 spells CASSYSPEGRGRTDTQYF. The DNA for the CDR3 is TGTGCCAGCAGTTACTCCCCTGAGGGGCGGGGACGCACAGATACGCAGTATTTT.

The chain uses TRBV20-1 and TRBJ2-3; 8 bases agree with TRBD2. The CDR3 is made up of 13 amino acids. The V segment lost 6 bases and the J segment 3 bases; nucleotides outside the gene matches: 5. Per the germline V gene, CDR1 is DFQATT and CDR2 is SNEGSKA (reference sequence). The CDR3 loop reads CSAGAGGTDTQYF. The CDR3, as DNA: TGCAGTGCCGGGGCGGGGGGAACAGATACGCAGTATTTT.

The gene calls are TRBV6-2 or TRBV6-3 and TRBJ2-7; TRBD1 aligns across 12 bases. The CDR3 is made up of 17 amino acids. CDR1 and CDR2 from the germline V gene are MNHEY and SVGEGT. V trimming: 2 bases; J trimming: 6 bases; junction bases outside the gene matches: 11. The CDR3 DNA sequence: TGTGCCAGCAGTTACCCAGCGGGACAGGGGGCCCTCTCCGAGCAGTACTTC. Translated: CASSYPAGQGALSEQYF.

This clonotype was recorded a few times. The J gene is TRBJ1-6, the V gene TRBV6-2 or TRBV6-3, with D unresolved. Germline CDR1 reads MNHEY; CDR2 reads SVGEGT. The CDR3 extends over 15 amino acids. V was cut by 5 bases and J by 9 bases, with 17 bases left in between. The CDR3 bases are TGTGCCAGCAGTCCAACCGCGTCGGATACTTCACCCCTCCACTTT. Encoded protein: CASSPTASDTSPLHF.

This clonotype was detected ten times or more. The chain uses TRBV7-2 and TRBJ1-2; D unresolved. With 1 base removed from V and 7 bases from J, the gap between germline ends came to 10 bases. Germline assignment: CDR1 SGHTA and CDR2 FQGNSA. The CDR3 runs to 13 residues. This CDR3 reads CASSLVSVGGYTF. CDR3 DNA: TGTGCCAGCAGCTTAGTGAGCGTGGGTGGCTACACCTTC.

Only a few counts were recorded for this clonotype. The chain carries TRBV12-3 or TRBV12-4 and TRBJ1-1, with TRBD1 matching 9 bases. V shed 8 bases and J 0 bases; nucleotides not matched to a gene: 10. This CDR3 has 16 amino acids. The CDR3 nucleotides read TGTGCCAGCGCAACCGGGACAGGGATAATGAACACTGAAGCTTTCTTT. Its protein is CASATGTGIMNTEAFF.

This clonotype has a count of ten or more. This chain joins TRBV7-2 and TRBJ2-5; D is possibly TRBD1 (6 bases). Looked up from germline, CDR1 is SGHTA and CDR2 is FQGNSA. This CDR3 comprises 14 residues. The V end lost 3 bases, the J end lost 5 bases, and 13 bases lay between the germline ends. CDR3 DNA sequence: TGTGCCAGCAGCTTTCGTTGGGACAAGGAGACCCAGTACTTC. This translates into CASSFRWDKETQYF.

This clonotype appeared a few times. The CDR3 DNA reads TGTGCCAGCAGCTCCACAGCAGATGAGCAGTACTTC. Protein: CASSSTADEQYF. The chain has TRBV7-9 and TRBJ2-7; no reliable D call. Deletions cut 4 bases from V and 7 bases from J, with 11 bases between. The CDR3 extends over 12 amino acids. Per germline, CDR1 SEHNR and CDR2 FQNEAQ (reference sequence).

This clonotype was seen only a few times. J is TRBJ2-6 and V is TRBV7-2; 10 bases are shared with TRBD1. This CDR3 contains 17 residues. Germline values: CDR1 SGHTA, CDR2 FQGNSA. J was trimmed by 2 bases and V by 2 bases; bases with no gene match: 3. The DNA of the CDR3 is TGTGCCAGCAGCTTAAGGACAGGGGGTGCTGGGGCCAACGTCCTGACTTTC. It encodes CASSLRTGGAGANVLTF.

This clonotype was counted many times. The rearrangement joins TRBV12-3 or TRBV12-4 to TRBJ1-2; possibly TRBD1 for D (6 bases). Trimming left V 8 bases short and J 4 bases short, with 26 bases between. The CDR3 length is 17 residues. CDR3 in DNA: TGTGCCAGCGGCCCTGATGCGTCCCGGGGAGGGGGCTATGGCTACACCTTC. Amino acids: CASGPDASRGGGYGYTF.

The chain carries TRBV5-1 and TRBJ2-7; tentatively, D is TRBD1 (6 bases). The V end lost 4 bases, the J end lost 2 bases, and 16 bases lay between the germline ends. Germline CDR1 SGHRS, CDR2 YFSETQ. This CDR3 is built from 15 residues. The DNA of the CDR3 is TGCGCCAGCAGCGTGACGGTGGGGGCCACCTACGAGCAGTACTTC. Its translation: CASSVTVGATYEQYF.

The chain has TRBV7-2 and TRBJ2-3; 7 bases are shared with TRBD2. CDR3 length equals 15 residues. V lost 3 bases and J lost 1; bases outside the gene matches: 4. In germline, CDR1 is SGHTA, CDR2 FQGNSA. Here the CDR3 reads CASSLTSPRTDTQYF. CDR3 DNA: TGTGCCAGCAGCTTGACTAGCCCCCGCACAGATACGCAGTATTTT.

Details on this clonotype: Since a much larger clone is just one base distant, this may be a read error. The rearrangement uses TRBV27 and TRBJ2-1, with 9 bases lining up with TRBD2. The J call may be in error: the DNA end matches TRBJ2-7 better. This CDR3 has 16 amino acids. CDR1 MNHEY and CDR2 SMNVEV come from the germline V gene (reference sequence). CDR3 in DNA: TGTGCCAGCAGTTCCCTCCGAGCGGGGGGTTACAATGAGCAGTACTTC. Encoded protein: CASSSLRAGGYNEQYF.

This clonotype was counted a few times. The rearrangement joins TRBV7-2 to TRBJ1-4, with 7 bases identical to TRBD1. This CDR3 is built from 17 residues. Trimming cost V 1 base and J 6 bases; bases outside gene matches: 11. The germline V gene has CDR1 SGHTA and CDR2 FQGNSA. CDR3 region: CASSLGRTGRAHEKLFF. CDR3 nucleotides: TGTGCCAGCAGCTTAGGCCGGACAGGCCGGGCCCATGAAAAACTGTTTTTT.

This clonotype was found a few times. This sequence joins TRBV5-5 and TRBJ1-5, with D possibly being TRBD1 (6 bases). Germline lookup yields CDR1 SGHKS and CDR2 YYEKEE (reference sequence). This CDR3 is 15 amino acids long. Deletions cut 3 bases from V and 2 bases from J, with 12 bases between. The CDR3 is CASSSQGRGNQPQHF. The CDR3 DNA follows: TGTGCCAGCAGCTCTCAGGGGAGAGGCAATCAGCCCCAGCATTTT.

The chain has TRBV5-1 and TRBJ1-2; D is unresolved. Germline assignment: CDR1 SGHRS and CDR2 YFSETQ. The CDR3 covers 13 residues. V lost 5 bases, J lost 2 bases, and 10 bases lay in between. The CDR3 DNA reads TGCGCCAGCAGTAGTGACATAAACTATGGCTACACCTTC. Protein sequence: CASSSDINYGYTF.

On this clonotype itself: An end of the junction does not agree with germline; a read error may underlie this. This rearrangement joins TRBV5-5 to TRBJ2-7, with D possibly being TRBD1 (6 bases). Germline V gene lookup returns CDR1 SGHKS and CDR2 YYEKEE (reference sequence). This CDR3 contains 13 residues. CDR3 loop: CASSPGTTYEHYF. CDR3 nucleotides: TGTGCCAGCAGCCCCGGGACAACCTACGAGCATTACTTC.